This TCR beta chain was retrieved from a study of cytomegalovirus exposure and HLA in healthy donors. General study points: Upon later analysis, TCR association rates were observed to vary by HLA locus, being highest for DRB1 and lowest for HLA-C. In a later analysis, common viral pathogens appeared linked to several of the most significant clusters.

This clone came up once. Its target is unknown. This PCR relied on a set of 60 Vbeta primers and 13 Jbeta primers. Only in-frame clones appear in the TCRdb table, and some are missing; sequencing was by immunoSEQ multiplex PCR. The repertoire holds about 140,000 clones, with approximately 80% as singletons. In nominal health when sampled, donors likely had unrecorded immune exposures nonetheless. The CDR3 has 14 amino acids. Germline CDR1 is SQVTM and CDR2 is ANQGSEA. Trimming pared 0 bases from V and 6 bases from J, leaving 14 bases between. This receptor was taken from a male donor in good health and CMV-seropositive. What was sequenced was PBMCs. The rearrangement links TRBV29-1 to TRBJ1-1; D gene uncertain. The CDR3 is CSVEDPGQQSEAFF. The CDR3 nucleotides are TGCAGCGTTGAAGATCCTGGTCAACAGTCTGAAGCTTTCTTT.